The 5 T cell receptor beta chains below come from one sample, sequenced in a study of cytomegalovirus exposure and HLA in healthy donors. Use of 60 Vbeta and 13 Jbeta primers characterized the PCR. Clones were sequenced by immunoSEQ multiplex PCR, and TCRdb holds only the in-frame ones, with some missing. The table shows some 100,000 clones, with approximately 80% occurring only once. The sample comprised PBMCs. The source of these receptors is a man between 45 and 60 years old in good health and CMV-seropositive.

This clone was found once. The gene calls are TRBV6-6 and TRBJ2-1, with TRBD2 as a possible D gene (5 bases). This CDR3 spans 16 amino acids. V was trimmed by 5 bases and J by 2 bases, leaving 16 bases between them. Germline V gives CDR1 MNHNY, CDR2 SVGAGI (reference sequence). CDR3 in amino acids: CASSNLGLIPYNEQFF. The CDR3, as DNA: TGTGCCAGCAGTAACCTCGGACTGATTCCCTACAATGAGCAGTTCTTC.

The V gene is TRBV6-5, the J gene TRBJ2-2; 8 bases map to TRBD1. V lost 2 bases, J lost 5 bases, and 4 bases stayed unmatched. This CDR3 has 15 residues. Germline CDR1 MNHEY, CDR2 SVGAGI. Here the CDR3 DNA reads TGTGCCAGCAGTTACCGCAGGGGGCGTACCGGGGAGCTGTTTTTT. Translated: CASSYRRGRTGELFF.

This clone was observed once. Compared with germline, one end of the junction differs, possibly owing to a read error. This rearrangement joins TRBV5-1 to TRBJ2-5, with a weak D call TRBD2 (5 bases). CDR1 is SGHRS, CDR2 YFSETQ, per germline. This CDR3 is 11 amino acids long. CDR3 sequence (DNA): TGCGCCAGCAGCTTGTTAGGACTTCCCCACTTC. It yields the protein CASSLLGLPHF. Variable domain in full (rest from reference TRBV5-1 and TRBJ2-5): KAGVTQTPRYLIKTRGQQVTLSCSPISGHRSVSWYQQTPGQGLQFLFEYFSETQRNKGNFPGRFSGRQFSNSRSEMNVSTLELGDSALYLCASSLLGLPHFGPGTRLLVL.

The chain carries TRBV6-5 and TRBJ1-6, with 8 positions matching TRBD1. Germline values: CDR1 MNHEY, CDR2 SVGAGI. This CDR3 comprises 15 residues. Losses at the gene ends were 4 bases for V and 10 bases for J; bases not matched to a gene: 9. The CDR3 DNA follows: TGTGCCAGCAGTTCATACGGACAGGGTGGATCACCCCTCCACTTT. It yields the protein CASSSYGQGGSPLHF.

This chain uses TRBV7-8 with TRBJ1-6; the D is unclear. This CDR3 is built from 15 residues. Germline V gives CDR1 SGHVS, CDR2 FQNEAQ. V lost 2 bases and J lost 7, with 12 bases in between. The CDR3, as DNA: TGTGCCAGCAGCTTATTCGGCGGCGAAAATTCACCCCTCCACTTT. It yields the protein CASSLFGGENSPLHF.